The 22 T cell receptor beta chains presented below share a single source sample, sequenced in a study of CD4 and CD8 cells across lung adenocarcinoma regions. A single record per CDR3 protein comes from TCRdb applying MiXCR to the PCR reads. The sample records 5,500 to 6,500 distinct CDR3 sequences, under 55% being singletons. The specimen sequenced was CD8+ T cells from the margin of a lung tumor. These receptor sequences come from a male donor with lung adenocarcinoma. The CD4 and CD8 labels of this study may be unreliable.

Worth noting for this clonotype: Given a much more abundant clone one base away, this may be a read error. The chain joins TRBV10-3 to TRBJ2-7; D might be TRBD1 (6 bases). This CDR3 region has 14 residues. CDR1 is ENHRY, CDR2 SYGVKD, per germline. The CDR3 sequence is CAIRGPDSSCEQYF. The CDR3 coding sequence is TGTGCCATCAGGGGCCCGGACAGCTCCTGCGAGCAGTACTTC.

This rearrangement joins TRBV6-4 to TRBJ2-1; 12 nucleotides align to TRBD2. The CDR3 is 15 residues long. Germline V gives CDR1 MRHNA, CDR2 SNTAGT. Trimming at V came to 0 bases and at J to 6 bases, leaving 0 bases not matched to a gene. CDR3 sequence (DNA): TGTGCCAGCAGTGACTCGACTAGCGGGAGCAATGAGCAGTTCTTC. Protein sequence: CASSDSTSGSNEQFF.

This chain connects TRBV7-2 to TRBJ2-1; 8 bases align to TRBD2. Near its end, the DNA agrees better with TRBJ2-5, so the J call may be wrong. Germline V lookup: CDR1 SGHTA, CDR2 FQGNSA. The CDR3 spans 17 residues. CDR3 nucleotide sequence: TGTGCCAGCAGCTTTGTAGCGGGACCCAGCAGTAGGGAGACCCAGTACTTC. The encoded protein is CASSFVAGPSSRETQYF.

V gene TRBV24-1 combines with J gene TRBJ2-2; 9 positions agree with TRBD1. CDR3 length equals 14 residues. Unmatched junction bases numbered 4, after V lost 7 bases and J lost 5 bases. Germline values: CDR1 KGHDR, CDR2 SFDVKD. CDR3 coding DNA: TGTGCCACCAGGGAGACAGGGGGAACCGGGGAGCTGTTTTTT. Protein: CATRETGGTGELFF.

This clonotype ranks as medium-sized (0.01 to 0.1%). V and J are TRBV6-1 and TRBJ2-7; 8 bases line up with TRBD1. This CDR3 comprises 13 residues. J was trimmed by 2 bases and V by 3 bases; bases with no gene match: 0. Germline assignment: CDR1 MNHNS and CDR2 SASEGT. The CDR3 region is CASSETGAYEQYF. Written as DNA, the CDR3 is TGTGCCAGCAGTGAGACAGGGGCCTACGAGCAGTACTTC.

CDR3 DNA sequence: TGTGCCAGCAGTTTAGGTGAGGGGTACGCCAAAAACATTCAGTACTTC. It codes for CASSLGEGYAKNIQYF. The V gene is TRBV27, the J gene TRBJ2-4; the D call may be TRBD1 or TRBD2 (5 bases each). The germline V and J ends were trimmed by 2 bases and 1 base, with 12 bases remaining between them. Germline CDR1 and CDR2: MNHEY and SMNVEV (reference sequence). The CDR3 covers 16 residues.

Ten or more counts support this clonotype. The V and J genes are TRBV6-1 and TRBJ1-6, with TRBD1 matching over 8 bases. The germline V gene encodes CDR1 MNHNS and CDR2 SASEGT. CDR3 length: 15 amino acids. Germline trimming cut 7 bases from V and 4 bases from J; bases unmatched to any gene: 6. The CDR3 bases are TGTGCCAGCATTCCAGGGGGCCGATATAATTCACCCCTCCACTTT. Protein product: CASIPGGRYNSPLHF.

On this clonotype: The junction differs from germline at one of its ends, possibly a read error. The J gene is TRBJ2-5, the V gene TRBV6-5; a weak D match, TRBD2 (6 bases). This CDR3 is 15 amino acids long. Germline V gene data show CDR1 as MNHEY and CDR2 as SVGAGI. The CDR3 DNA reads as TGTGCCAGCACTTACCGCGGGGTGGCCGGAGAGACCCAGTACTTC. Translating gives CASTYRGVAGETQYF.

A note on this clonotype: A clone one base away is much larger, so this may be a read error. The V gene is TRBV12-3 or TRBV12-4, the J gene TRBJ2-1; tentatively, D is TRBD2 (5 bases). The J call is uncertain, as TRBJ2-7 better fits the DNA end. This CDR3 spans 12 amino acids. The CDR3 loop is CASSSGNNEQYF. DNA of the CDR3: TGTGCCAGCTCTTCCGGGAACAATGAGCAGTACTTC.

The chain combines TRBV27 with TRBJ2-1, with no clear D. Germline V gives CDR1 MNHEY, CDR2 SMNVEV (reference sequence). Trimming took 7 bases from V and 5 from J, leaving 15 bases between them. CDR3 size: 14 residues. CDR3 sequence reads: CASKLGGFNNEQFF. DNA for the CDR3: TGTGCCAGCAAACTTGGCGGTTTCAACAATGAGCAGTTCTTC.

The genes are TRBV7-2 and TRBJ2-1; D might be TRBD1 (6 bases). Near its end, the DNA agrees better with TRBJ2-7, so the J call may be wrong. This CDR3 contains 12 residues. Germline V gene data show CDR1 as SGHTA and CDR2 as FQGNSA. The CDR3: CASSLTGYEQYF. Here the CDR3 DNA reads TGTGCCAGCAGCTTGACAGGTTACGAGCAGTACTTC.

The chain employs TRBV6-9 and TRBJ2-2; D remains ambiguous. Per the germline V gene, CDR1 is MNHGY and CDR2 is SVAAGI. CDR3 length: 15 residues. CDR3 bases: TGTGTCCGGGCCCTACACACTGCGAGCACAGATGCGCTGTTTTTT. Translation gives CVRALHTASTDALFF.

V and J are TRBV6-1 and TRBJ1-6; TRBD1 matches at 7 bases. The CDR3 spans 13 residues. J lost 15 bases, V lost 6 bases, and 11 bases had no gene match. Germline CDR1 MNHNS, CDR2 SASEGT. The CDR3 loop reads CASRPWTGPLLHF. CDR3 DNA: TGTGCCAGCAGACCTTGGACAGGCCCCCTCCTCCACTTT.

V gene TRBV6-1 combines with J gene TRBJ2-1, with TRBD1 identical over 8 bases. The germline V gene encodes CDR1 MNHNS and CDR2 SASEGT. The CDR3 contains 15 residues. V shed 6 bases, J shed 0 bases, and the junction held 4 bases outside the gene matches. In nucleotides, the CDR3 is TGTGCCAGCAGGGAGCAGGGGGCCTCCTACAATGAGCAGTTCTTC. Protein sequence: CASREQGASYNEQFF.

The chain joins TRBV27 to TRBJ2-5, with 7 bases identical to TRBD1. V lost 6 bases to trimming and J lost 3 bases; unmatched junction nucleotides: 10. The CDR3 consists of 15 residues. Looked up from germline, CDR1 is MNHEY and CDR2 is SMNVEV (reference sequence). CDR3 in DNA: TGTGCCAGCAGATCCTGGGACAGCCTAAAAGAGACCCAGTACTTC. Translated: CASRSWDSLKETQYF.

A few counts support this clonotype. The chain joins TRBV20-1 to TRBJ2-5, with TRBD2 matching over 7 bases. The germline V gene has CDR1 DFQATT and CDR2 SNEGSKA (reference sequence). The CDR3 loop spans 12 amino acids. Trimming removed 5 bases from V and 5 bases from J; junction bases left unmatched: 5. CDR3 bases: TGCAGTGCTGTTAGCGGGTCGGAGACCCAGTACTTC. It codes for CSAVSGSETQYF.

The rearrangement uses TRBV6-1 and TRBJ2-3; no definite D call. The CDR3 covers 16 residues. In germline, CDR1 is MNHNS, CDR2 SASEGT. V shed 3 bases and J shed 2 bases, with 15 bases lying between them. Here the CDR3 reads CASSEAVFSHTDTQYF. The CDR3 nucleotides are TGTGCCAGCAGTGAGGCCGTCTTTTCGCACACAGATACGCAGTATTTT.

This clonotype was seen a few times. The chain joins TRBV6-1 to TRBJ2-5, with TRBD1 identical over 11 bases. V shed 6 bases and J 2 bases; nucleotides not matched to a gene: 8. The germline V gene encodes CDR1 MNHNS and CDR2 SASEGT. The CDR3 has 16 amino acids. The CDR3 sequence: CASRGQGALGQETQYF. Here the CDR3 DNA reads TGTGCCAGCAGAGGACAGGGGGCGCTGGGTCAAGAGACCCAGTACTTC.

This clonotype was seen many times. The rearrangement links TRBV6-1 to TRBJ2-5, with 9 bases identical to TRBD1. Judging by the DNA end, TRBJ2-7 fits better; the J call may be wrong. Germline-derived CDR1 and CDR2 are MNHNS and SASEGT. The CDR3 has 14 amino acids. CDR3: CASRRDRGFNEQYF. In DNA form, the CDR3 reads TGTGCCAGCAGGAGAGACAGGGGGTTCAACGAGCAGTACTTC.

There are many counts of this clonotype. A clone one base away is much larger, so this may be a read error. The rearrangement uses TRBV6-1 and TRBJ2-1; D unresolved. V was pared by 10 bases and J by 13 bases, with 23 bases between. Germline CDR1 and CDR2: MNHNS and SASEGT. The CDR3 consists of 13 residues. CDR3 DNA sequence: TGTGCCACGACCAGCAGAATTCAAGAGACCCAGTTCTTC. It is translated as CATTSRIQETQFF.

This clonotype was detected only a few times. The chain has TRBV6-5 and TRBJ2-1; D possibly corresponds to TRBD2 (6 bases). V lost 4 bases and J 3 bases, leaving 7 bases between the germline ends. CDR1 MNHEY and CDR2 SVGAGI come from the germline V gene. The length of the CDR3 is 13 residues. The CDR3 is CASSWGLYNEQFF. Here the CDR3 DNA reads TGTGCCAGCAGTTGGGGACTCTACAATGAGCAGTTCTTC.

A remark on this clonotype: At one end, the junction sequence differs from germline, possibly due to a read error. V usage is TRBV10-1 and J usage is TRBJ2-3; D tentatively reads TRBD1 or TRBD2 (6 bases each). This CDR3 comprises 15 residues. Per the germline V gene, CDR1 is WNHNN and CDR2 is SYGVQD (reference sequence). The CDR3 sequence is CAGGLGGKAPDTQYF. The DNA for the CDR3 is TGCGCCGGGGGGCTGGGGGGAAAAGCCCCAGATACGCAGTATTTC.